Listed below are T cell receptor beta chains from one sample, sequenced in a study of blood T cell repertoires in COVID-19. Repertoires were generated with immunoSEQ multiplex PCR, while TCRdb's copy carries only in-frame clones and drops some. The sample holds around 220,000 clones, roughly 90% seen once. The material sequenced was PBMCs or T cells enriched from blood (not recorded which). These receptors all come from a woman under 40 with acute COVID-19. Both conserved end residues are part of each CDR3. A D gene is named only where the DNA matches it firmly. Not all rows give a size; the values are once, few, many and, for expanded clones, a class.

cdr3_length j_call d_call clone_size v_call cdr3_aa cdr3_nt
16 TRBJ1-6 TRBD1 NA TRBV2 CASSPPGQGGNSPLHF TGTGCCAGCAGTCCGCCCGGACAGGGCGGTAATTCACCCCTCCACTTT
13 TRBJ1-6 NA NA TRBV11-3 CASSTYPDSPLHF TGTGCCAGCAGCACCTATCCGGATTCACCCCTCCACTTT
12 TRBJ1-1 TRBD1 NA TRBV27 CASRTQGAEAFF TGTGCCAGCAGGACACAGGGGGCCGAAGCTTTCTTT
19 TRBJ2-1 TRBD2 NA TRBV4-3 CASSQDQEREGRGSNEQFF TGCGCCAGCAGCCAAGATCAGGAGCGGGAGGGCCGAGGGTCAAATGAGCAGTTCTTC
14 TRBJ2-1 NA NA TRBV5-1 CASTTIQGPHEQFF TGCGCCAGCACCACTATACAGGGTCCCCATGAGCAGTTCTTC
15 TRBJ1-1 TRBD1 NA TRBV7-6 CASSLGQGLGTEAFF TGTGCCAGCAGCTTAGGACAGGGGCTGGGGACTGAAGCTTTCTTT
13 TRBJ1-6 NA NA TRBV6-5 CASTGREDSPLHF TGTGCCAGCACTGGCAGGGAGGATTCACCCCTCCACTTT
16 TRBJ1-4 TRBD1 NA TRBV3-1/TRBV3-2 CASSHPPGQGKEKLFF TGTGCCAGCAGCCACCCCCCGGGACAGGGGAAAGAAAAACTGTTTTTT
13 TRBJ1-2 NA once TRBV28 CASTTGGLRSYTF TGTGCCAGCACTACCGGGGGACTTCGAAGCTACACCTTC
14 TRBJ1-2 TRBD1 NA TRBV28 CASSTGQGPYGYTF TGTGCCAGCAGTACCGGACAGGGTCCCTATGGCTACACCTTC
13 TRBJ2-7 NA NA TRBV3-1/TRBV3-2 CASSFGTFYEQYF TGTGCCAGCAGCTTTGGGACTTTCTACGAGCAGTACTTC
15 TRBJ2-7 TRBD2 NA TRBV5-3 CARSLPGLADYEQYF TGTGCCAGAAGCTTGCCGGGACTAGCGGACTACGAGCAGTACTTC
14 TRBJ1-4 NA NA TRBV28 CASSSTGRNEKLFF TGTGCCAGCAGCAGTACAGGGCGGAATGAAAAACTGTTTTTT
15 TRBJ1-1 NA few TRBV5-1 CASNPTTGMNTEAFF TGCGCCAGCAACCCAACTACAGGGATGAACACTGAAGCTTTCTTT
14 TRBJ1-2 NA NA TRBV5-4 CASSGATGSGGYTF TGTGCCAGCAGTGGGGCCACAGGGTCGGGTGGCTACACCTTC
21 TRBJ2-5 TRBD2 NA TRBV15 CATSRGPGLAGGGTYQETQYF TGTGCCACCAGCAGAGGACCGGGACTAGCGGGAGGAGGGACCTATCAAGAGACCCAGTACTTC